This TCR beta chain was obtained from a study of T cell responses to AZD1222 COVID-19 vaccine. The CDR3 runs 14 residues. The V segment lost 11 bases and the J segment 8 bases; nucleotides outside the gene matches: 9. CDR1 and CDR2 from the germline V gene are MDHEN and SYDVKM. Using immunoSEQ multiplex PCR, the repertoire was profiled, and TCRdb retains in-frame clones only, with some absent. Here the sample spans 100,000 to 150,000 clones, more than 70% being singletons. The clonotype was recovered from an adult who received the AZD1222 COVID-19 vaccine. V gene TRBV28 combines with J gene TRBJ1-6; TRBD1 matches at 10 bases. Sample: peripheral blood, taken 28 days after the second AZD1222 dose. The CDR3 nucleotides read TGTGCCGGAACAACCGGGACAGGGGATTCACCCCTCCACTTT. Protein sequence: CAGTTGTGDSPLHF.